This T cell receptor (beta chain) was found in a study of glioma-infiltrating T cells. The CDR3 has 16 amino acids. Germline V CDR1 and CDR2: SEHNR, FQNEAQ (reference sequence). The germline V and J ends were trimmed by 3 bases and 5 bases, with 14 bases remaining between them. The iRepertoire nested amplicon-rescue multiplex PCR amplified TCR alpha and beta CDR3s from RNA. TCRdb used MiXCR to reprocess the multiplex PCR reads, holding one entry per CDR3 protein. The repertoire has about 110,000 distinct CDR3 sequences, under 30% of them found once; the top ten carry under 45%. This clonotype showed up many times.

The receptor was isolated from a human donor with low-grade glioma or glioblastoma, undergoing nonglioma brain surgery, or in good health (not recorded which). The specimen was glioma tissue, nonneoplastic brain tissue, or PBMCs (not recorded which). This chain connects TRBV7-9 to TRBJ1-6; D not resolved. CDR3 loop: CASSFSQLTNNSPLHF. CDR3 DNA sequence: TGTGCCAGCAGCTTCTCCCAACTAACCAATAATTCACCCCTCCACTTT. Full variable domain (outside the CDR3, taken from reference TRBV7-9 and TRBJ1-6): DTGVSQNPRHKITKRGQNVTFRCDPISEHNRLYWYRQTLGQGPEFLTYFQNEAQLEKSRLLSDRFSAERPKGSFSTLEIQRTEQGDSAMYLCASSFSQLTNNSPLHFGNGTRLTVT.